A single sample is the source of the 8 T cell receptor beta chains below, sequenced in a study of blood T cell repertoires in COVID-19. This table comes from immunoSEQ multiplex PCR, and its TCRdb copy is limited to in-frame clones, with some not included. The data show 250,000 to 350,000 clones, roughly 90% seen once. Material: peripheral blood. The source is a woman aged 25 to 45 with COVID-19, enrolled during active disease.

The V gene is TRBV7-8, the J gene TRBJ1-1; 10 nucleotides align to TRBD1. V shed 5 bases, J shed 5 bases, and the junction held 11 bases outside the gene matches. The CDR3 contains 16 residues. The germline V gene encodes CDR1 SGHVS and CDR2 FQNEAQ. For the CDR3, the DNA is TGTGCCAGCAGCAGGCCGGGACAGGGGTTGGAAACTGAAGCTTTCTTT. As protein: CASSRPGQGLETEAFF.

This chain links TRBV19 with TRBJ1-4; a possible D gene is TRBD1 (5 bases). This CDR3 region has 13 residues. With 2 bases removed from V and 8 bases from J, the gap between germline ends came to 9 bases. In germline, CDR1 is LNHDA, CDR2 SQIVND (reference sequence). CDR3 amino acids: CASSIWGEEKLFF. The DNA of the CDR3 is TGTGCCAGTAGTATATGGGGGGAGGAAAAACTGTTTTTT.

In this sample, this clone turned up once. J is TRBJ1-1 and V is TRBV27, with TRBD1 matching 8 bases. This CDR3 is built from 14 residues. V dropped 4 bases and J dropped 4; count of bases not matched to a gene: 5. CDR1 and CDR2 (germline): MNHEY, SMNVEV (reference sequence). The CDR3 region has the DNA TGTGCCAGCAGTTCGACAGGGGTGAGCACTGAAGCTTTCTTT. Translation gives CASSSTGVSTEAFF.

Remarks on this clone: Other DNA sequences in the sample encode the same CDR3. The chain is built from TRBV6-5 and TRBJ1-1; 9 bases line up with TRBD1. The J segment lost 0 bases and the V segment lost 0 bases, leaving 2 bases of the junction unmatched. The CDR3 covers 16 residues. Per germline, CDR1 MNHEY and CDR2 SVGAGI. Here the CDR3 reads CASSYSRDRVNTEAFF. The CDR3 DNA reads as TGTGCCAGCAGTTACTCGCGGGACAGGGTGAACACTGAAGCTTTCTTT.

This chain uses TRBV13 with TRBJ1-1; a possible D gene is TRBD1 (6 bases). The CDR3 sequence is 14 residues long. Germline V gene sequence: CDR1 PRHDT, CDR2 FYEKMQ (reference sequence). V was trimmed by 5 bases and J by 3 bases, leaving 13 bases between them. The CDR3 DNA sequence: TGTGCCAGCAGCCCTCGGGACACTTACACTGAAGCTTTCTTT. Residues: CASSPRDTYTEAFF.

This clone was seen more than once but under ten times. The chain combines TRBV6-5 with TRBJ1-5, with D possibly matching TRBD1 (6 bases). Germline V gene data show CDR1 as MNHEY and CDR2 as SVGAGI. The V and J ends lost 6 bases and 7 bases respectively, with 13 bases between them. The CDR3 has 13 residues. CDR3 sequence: CASSYGQKQPQHF. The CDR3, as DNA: TGTGCCAGCAGCTACGGACAGAAACAGCCCCAGCATTTT.

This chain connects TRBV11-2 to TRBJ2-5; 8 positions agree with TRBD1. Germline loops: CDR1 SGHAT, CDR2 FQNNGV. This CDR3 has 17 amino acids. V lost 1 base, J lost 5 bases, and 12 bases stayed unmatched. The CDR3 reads CASSLVEQGAVGETQYF. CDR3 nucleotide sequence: TGTGCCAGCAGCTTAGTTGAGCAGGGGGCCGTGGGGGAGACCCAGTACTTC.

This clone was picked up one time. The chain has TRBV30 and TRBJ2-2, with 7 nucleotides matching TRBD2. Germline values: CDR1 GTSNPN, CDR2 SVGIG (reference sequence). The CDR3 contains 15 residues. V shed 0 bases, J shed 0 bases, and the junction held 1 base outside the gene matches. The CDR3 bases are TGTGCCTGGAGTGTTGGGGGGGCGAACACCGGGGAGCTGTTTTTT. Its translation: CAWSVGGANTGELFF.